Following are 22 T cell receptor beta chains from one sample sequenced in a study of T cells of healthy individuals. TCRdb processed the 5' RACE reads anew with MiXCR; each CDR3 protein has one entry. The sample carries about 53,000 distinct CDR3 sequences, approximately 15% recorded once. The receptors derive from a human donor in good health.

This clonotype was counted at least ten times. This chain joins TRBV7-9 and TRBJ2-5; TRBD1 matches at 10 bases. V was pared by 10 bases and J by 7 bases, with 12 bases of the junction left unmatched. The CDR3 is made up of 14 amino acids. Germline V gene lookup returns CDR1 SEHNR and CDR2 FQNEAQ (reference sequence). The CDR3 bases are TGTGCCACTCAGTCCCGGGACAGGGGACGGACCCAGTACTTC. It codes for CATQSRDRGRTQYF.

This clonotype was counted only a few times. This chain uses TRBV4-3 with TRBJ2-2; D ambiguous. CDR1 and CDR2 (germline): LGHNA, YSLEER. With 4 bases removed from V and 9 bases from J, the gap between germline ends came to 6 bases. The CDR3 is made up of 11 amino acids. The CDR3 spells CASSRGRELFF. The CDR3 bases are TGCGCCAGCAGCCGGGGTAGGGAGCTGTTTTTT.

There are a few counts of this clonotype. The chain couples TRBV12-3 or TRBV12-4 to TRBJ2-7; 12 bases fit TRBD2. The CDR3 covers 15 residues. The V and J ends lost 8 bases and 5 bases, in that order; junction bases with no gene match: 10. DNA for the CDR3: TGTGCCAGCCGAAAGACTAGCGGGAGTATGAACGAGCAGTACTTC. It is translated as CASRKTSGSMNEQYF.

Here the CDR3 DNA reads TGTGCCAGCAACCCTTCACGGGGAGGTAGAAGAACTAATGAAAAACTGTTTTTT. Translated, it gives CASNPSRGGRRTNEKLFF. V is TRBV12-3 or TRBV12-4 and J is TRBJ1-4; D gene ambiguous. Between the trimmed V and J ends, which lost 7 bases and 1 base, there was a span of 22 bases. The CDR3 covers 18 residues.

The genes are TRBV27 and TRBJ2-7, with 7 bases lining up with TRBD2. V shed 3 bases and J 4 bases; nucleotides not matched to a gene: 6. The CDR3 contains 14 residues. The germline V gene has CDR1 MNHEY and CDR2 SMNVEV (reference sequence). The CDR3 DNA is TGTGCCAGCAGTTTCGGGACTAACTCTTACGAGCAGTACTTC. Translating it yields CASSFGTNSYEQYF.

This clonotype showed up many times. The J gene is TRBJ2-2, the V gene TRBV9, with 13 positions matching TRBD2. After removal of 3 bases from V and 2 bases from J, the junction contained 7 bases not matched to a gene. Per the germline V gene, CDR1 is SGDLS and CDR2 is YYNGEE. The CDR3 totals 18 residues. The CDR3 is CASSAATSGGPNTGELFF. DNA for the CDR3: TGTGCCAGCAGCGCGGCGACTAGCGGGGGGCCAAACACCGGGGAGCTGTTTTTT.

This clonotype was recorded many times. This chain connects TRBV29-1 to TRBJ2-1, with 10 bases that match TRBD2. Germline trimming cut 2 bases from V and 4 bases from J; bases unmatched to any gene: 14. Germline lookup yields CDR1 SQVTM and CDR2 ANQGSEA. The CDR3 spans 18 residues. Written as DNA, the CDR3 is TGCAGCGTTGAACGACAGGGTGAGAGGACTAGCGGATACAATGAGCAGTTCTTC. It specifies CSVERQGERTSGYNEQFF.

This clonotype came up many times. CDR3 sequence: CASNIDGGGGAFF. The CDR3 DNA is TGTGCCAGCAACATCGATGGCGGGGGGGGAGCTTTCTTT. The genes are TRBV7-9 and TRBJ1-1; a possible D gene is TRBD1 (5 bases). This CDR3 spans 13 amino acids. The germline V gene encodes CDR1 SEHNR and CDR2 FQNEAQ (reference sequence). With 7 bases removed from V and 10 bases from J, the gap between germline ends came to 19 bases.

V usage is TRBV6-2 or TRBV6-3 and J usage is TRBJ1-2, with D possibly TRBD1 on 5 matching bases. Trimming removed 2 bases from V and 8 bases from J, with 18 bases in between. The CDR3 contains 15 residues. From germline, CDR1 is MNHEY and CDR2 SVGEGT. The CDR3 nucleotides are TGTGCCAGCAGTTACGCGAACCCGGGGCAGCGGGGCTACACCTTC. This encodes CASSYANPGQRGYTF.

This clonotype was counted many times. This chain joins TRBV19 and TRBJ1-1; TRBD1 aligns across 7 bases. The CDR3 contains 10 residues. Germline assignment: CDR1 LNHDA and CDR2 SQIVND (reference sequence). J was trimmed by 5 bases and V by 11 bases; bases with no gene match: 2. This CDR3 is CAAGGTEAFF. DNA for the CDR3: TGTGCCGCAGGGGGGACTGAAGCTTTCTTT.

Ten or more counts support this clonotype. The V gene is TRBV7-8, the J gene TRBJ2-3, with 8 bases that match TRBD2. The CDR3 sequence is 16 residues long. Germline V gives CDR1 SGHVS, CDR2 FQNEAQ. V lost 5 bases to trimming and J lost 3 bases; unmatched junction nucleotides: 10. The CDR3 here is CASSAGGGEGTDTQYF. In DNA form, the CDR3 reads TGTGCCAGCAGCGCCGGGGGGGGGGAAGGTACAGATACGCAGTATTTT. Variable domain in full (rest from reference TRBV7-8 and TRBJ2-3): GAGVSQSPRYKVAKRGQDVALRCDPISGHVSLFWYQQALGQGPEFLTYFQNEAQLDKSGLPSDRFFAERPEGSVSTLKIQRTQQEDSAVYLCASSAGGGEGTDTQYFGPGTRLTVL.

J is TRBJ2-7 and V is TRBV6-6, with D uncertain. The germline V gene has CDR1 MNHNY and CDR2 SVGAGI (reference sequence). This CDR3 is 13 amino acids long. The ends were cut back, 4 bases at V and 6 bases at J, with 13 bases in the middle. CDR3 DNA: TGTGCCAGCAGTTCCACGTCTCGTTCCGAGCAGTACTTC. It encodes CASSSTSRSEQYF.

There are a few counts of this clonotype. DNA of the CDR3: TGTGCCAGCAGTCCCGCGGGACAGCTGAACACCGGGGAGCTGTTTTTT. Translated, it gives CASSPAGQLNTGELFF. The J gene is TRBJ2-2, the V gene TRBV3-1; perhaps TRBD1 as D (7 bases). CDR1 and CDR2 (germline): LGHDT, YNNKEL (reference sequence). Trimming shortened V by 6 bases and J by 1 base, and 15 bases separated the two germline ends. The CDR3 has 16 residues.

The DNA of the CDR3 is TGTGCCTGGAGTCCCAACTCGGAGCCCTACGAGCAGTACTTC. It yields the protein CAWSPNSEPYEQYF. The chain joins TRBV30 to TRBJ2-7; D unclear. The ends were cut back, 2 bases at V and 2 bases at J, with 13 bases in the middle. Germline V gives CDR1 GTSNPN, CDR2 SVGIG (reference sequence). The CDR3 runs to 14 residues. Variable domain in full (rest from reference TRBV30 and TRBJ2-7): SQTIHQWPATLVQPVGSPLSLECTVEGTSNPNLYWYRQAAGRGLQLLFYSVGIGQISSEVPQNLSASRPQDRQFILSSKKLLLSDSGFYLCAWSPNSEPYEQYFGPGTRLTVT.

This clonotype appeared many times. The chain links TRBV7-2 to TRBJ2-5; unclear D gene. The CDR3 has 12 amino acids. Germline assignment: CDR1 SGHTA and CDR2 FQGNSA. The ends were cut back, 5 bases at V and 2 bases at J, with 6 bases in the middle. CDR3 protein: CASSLGQETQYF. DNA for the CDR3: TGTGCCAGCAGCCTGGGGCAAGAGACCCAGTACTTC.

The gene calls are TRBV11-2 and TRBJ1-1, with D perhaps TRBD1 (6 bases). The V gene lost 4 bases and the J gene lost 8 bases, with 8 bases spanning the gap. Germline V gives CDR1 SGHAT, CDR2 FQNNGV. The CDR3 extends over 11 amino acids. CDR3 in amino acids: CASSSTGEAFF. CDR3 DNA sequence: TGTGCCAGCAGCTCGACAGGAGAAGCTTTCTTT. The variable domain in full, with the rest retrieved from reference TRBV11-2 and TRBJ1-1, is EAGVAQSPRYKIIEKRQSVAFWCNPISGHATLYWYQQILGQGPKLLIQFQNNGVVDDSQLPKDRFSAERLKGVDSTLKIQPAKLEDSAVYLCASSSTGEAFFGQGTRLTVV.

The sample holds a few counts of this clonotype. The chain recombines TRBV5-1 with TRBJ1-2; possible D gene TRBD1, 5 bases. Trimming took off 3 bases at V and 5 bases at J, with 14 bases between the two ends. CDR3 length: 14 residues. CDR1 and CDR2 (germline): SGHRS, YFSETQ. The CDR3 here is CASSSETAVYGYTF. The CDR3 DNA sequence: TGCGCCAGCAGCTCAGAGACAGCGGTATATGGCTACACCTTC. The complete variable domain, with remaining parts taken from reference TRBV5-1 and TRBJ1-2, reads KAGVTQTPRYLIKTRGQQVTLSCSPISGHRSVSWYQQTPGQGLQFLFEYFSETQRNKGNFPGRFSGRQFSNSRSEMNVSTLELGDSALYLCASSSETAVYGYTFGSGTRLTVV.

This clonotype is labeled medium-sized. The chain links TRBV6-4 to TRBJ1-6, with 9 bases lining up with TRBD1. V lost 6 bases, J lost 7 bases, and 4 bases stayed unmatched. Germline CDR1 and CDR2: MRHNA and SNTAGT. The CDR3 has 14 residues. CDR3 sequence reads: CASSPGQGNSPLHF. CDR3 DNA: TGTGCCAGCAGCCCTGGACAGGGGAATTCACCCCTCCACTTT.

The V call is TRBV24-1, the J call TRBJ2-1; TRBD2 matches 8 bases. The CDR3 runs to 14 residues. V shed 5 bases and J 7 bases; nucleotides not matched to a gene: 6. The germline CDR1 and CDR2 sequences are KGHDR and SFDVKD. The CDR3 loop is CATSGEREWNEQFF. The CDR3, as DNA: TGTGCCACCAGTGGTGAGCGGGAGTGGAATGAGCAGTTCTTC.

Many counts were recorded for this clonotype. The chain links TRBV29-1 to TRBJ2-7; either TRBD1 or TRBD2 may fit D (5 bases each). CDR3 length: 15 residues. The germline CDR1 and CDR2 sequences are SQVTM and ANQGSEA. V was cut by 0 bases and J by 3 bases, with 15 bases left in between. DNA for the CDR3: TGCAGCGTTGAAGATCCCGAGGGGAAGGTCTACGAGCAGTACTTC. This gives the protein CSVEDPEGKVYEQYF.

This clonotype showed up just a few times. The CDR3: CASSLGTVYSGYTF. CDR3 coding DNA: TGTGCCAGCAGCTTAGGGACAGTCTATAGTGGCTACACCTTC. The chain uses TRBV7-2 and TRBJ1-2; weak D call: TRBD1 (6 bases). Germline CDR1 SGHTA, CDR2 FQGNSA. The length of the CDR3 is 14 residues. Trimming removed 1 base from V and 7 bases from J, with 13 bases in between.

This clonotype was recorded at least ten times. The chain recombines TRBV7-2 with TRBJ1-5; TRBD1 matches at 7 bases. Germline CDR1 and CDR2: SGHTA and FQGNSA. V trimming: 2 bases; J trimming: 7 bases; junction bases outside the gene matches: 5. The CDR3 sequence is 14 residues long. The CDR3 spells CASSLQGGGQPQHF. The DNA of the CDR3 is TGTGCCAGCAGCTTACAGGGGGGAGGGCAGCCCCAGCATTTT.